The clone carrying this TCR beta chain was seen a few times. The CDR3 is made up of 14 amino acids. V gave up 0 bases and J gave up 2 bases, with 6 bases separating them. Germline CDR1 is SGHNT and CDR2 is YYREEE (reference sequence). This entry belongs to a study of T-cell reconstitution after alpha-beta-depleted transplantation in children. As it was prepared, the TCRbeta library received unique molecular identifiers. TCRdb analysed the PCR reads with MiXCR anew, one entry per CDR3 protein. Of about 600,000 distinct CDR3 sequences listed, about 10% are singletons. The chain joins TRBV5-4 to TRBJ2-1; unclear D gene. The sample was PBMCs from the stem cell graft donor, taken from the stem cell graft. This TCR derives from a human donor who donated a stem cell graft to a child with acute myeloid leukemia. CDR3: CASSLEPAYNEQFF. DNA of the CDR3: TGTGCCAGCAGCTTGGAGCCGGCCTACAATGAGCAGTTCTTC.